This T cell receptor beta chain was obtained from a study of T cell clusters in autoimmune cytopenias. Study results and caveats: Healthy donors had almost three-fold more exclusive TRB clusters than active autoimmune hepatitis patients. Primary autoimmune cytopenia patients appeared to lack physiological T cell clusters present in healthy donors.

This clonotype is medium-sized (0.01 to 0.1%) by frequency. Its specificity is not known. One tube held mixed TRB-A and TRB-B primer pools for touch-down PCR. One entry per CDR3 protein, without DNA, is what TCRdb gives after re-calling the multiplex PCR reads. This sample's clone table lists thousands of distinct CDR3 sequences. TRB amplification used approximately 250 ng of peripheral blood genomic DNA. This same sample was also part of a study on T cell repertoires in aging, cancer and after chemotherapy. As that report states: Loss of evenness, beyond lost richness, contributed to age-related TCR diversity decline in cancer patients. Immunological memory after chemotherapy cannot be judged from the repertoire data.

The sequencing sample was made of peripheral blood. This sequence was found in a human donor in good health.

The CDR3: CATSRERGGLYEQYF. The chain carries TRBV15 and TRBJ2-7; the D gene TCRdb calls, TRBD1, cannot be checked with no DNA. Germline CDR1 reads LNHNV; CDR2 reads YYDKDF (reference sequence). The length of the CDR3 is 15 residues.